This T cell receptor (beta chain) was found in a study of cytomegalovirus exposure and HLA in healthy donors. Study in general: Genotyping showed roughly 77% of a few hundred donors falling in the Caucasian-associated ancestry cluster.

PCR involved 60 Vbeta and 13 Jbeta primers. Using immunoSEQ multiplex PCR, the repertoire was profiled, and TCRdb retains in-frame clones only, with some absent. The table has about 210,000 clones, approximately 83% seen once; the top ten hold roughly 10%. Regarding this clone: Its target is not known.

Study results and caveats: Further analysis was carried out later, and it showed several of the most significant clusters appearing linked to common viral pathogens. Researchers reportedly found TCR beta sequences accurately predicted most subjects' HLA-A and HLA-B alleles.

V lost 0 bases, J lost 7 bases, and 9 bases stayed unmatched. The CDR3 has 15 amino acids. CDR1 and CDR2 from the germline V gene are SGHTS and YDEGEE. The source of this sequence is a woman between 45 and 60 years old in good health and CMV-seropositive. Sequencing input: PBMCs. This chain connects TRBV5-8 to TRBJ2-5; TRBD1 matches 7 bases. CDR3 in amino acids: CASSLAGGPGGTQYF. Here the CDR3 DNA reads TGTGCCAGCAGCTTGGCTGGCGGGCCAGGGGGGACCCAGTACTTC.